This T cell receptor (beta chain) originates from a study of cytomegalovirus exposure and HLA in healthy donors. Points from the study as a whole: Presence/absence analysis assumed near-uniform sequencing depth across donors. Reports described diagnosis of cytomegalovirus status by the classifier as highly specific and sensitive.

Germline V gene sequence: CDR1 MGHRA, CDR2 YSYEKL. The CDR3 spans 16 residues. Deletions cut 4 bases from V and 3 bases from J, with 15 bases between. Concerning this clone: Its antigen is still unknown.

The PCR was carried out with 60 Vbeta primers and 13 Jbeta primers. Data came from immunoSEQ multiplex PCR; TCRdb stores just in-frame clones and leaves some out. The data contain around 180,000 clones, roughly nine tenths of them singletons. The sequencing input was PBMCs. The chain recombines TRBV4-1 with TRBJ2-2; D remains ambiguous. The clonotype comes from a girl less than two years old in good health and CMV-seronegative. Here the CDR3 DNA reads TGCGCCAGCAGCCCCAGAGAGCTAGTCTACACCGGGGAGCTGTTTTTT. This sequence encodes CASSPRELVYTGELFF.